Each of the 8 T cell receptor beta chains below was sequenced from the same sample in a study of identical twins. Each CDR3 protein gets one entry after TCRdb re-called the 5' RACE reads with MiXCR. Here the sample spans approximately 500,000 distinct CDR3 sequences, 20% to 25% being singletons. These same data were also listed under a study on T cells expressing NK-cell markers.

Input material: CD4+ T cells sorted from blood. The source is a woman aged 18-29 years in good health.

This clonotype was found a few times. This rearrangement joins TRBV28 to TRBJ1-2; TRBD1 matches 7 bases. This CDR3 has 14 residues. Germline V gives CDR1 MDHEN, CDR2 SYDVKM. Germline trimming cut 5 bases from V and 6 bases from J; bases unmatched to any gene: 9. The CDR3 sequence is CASSPLDRVDGYTF. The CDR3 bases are TGTGCCAGCAGTCCCTTAGACAGGGTAGATGGCTACACCTTC.

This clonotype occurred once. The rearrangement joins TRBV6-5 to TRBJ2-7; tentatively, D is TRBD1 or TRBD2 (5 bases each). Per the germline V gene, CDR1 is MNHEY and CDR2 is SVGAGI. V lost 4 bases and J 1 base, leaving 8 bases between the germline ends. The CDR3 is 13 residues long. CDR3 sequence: CASSWGISYEQYF. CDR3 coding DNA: TGTGCCAGCAGTTGGGGGATATCCTACGAGCAGTACTTC.

The CDR3 protein is CASSPWTGGGDEQYF. CDR3 DNA: TGTGCCAGCAGCCCTTGGACAGGGGGAGGTGACGAGCAGTACTTC. The V gene is TRBV3-1, the J gene TRBJ2-7; 10 nucleotides line up with TRBD1. Germline CDR1 LGHDT, CDR2 YNNKEL (reference sequence). The CDR3 is made up of 15 amino acids. Trimming cost V 4 bases and J 5 bases; bases outside gene matches: 8.

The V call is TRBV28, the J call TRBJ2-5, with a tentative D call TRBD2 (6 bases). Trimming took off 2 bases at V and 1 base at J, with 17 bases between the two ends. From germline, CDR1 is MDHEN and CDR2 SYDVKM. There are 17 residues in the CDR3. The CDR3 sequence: CASSLSIASVSQETQYF. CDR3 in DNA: TGTGCCAGCAGTTTAAGTATAGCTAGCGTTTCCCAAGAGACCCAGTACTTC.

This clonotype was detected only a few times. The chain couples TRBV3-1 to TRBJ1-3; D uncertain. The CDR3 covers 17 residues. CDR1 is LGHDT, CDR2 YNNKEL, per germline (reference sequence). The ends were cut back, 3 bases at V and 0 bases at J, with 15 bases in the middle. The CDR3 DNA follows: TGTGCCAGCAGCCATGGCATTACCAGTACCTCTGGAAACACCATATATTTT. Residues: CASSHGITSTSGNTIYF.

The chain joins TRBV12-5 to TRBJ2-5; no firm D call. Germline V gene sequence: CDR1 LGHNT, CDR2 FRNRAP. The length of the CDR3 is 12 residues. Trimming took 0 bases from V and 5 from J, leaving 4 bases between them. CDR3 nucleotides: TGTGCTAGTGGTTTGGTACACGAGACCCAGTACTTC. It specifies CASGLVHETQYF. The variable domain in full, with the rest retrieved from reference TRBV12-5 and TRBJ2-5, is DARVTQTPRHKVTEMGQEVTMRCQPILGHNTVFWYRQTMMQGLELLAYFRNRAPLDDSGMPKDRFSAEMPDATLATLKIQPSEPRDSAVYFCASGLVHETQYFGPGTRLLVL.

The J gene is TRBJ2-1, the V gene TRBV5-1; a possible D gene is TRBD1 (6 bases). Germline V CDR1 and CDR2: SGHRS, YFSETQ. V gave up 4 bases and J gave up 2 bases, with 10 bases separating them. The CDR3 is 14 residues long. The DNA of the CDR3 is TGCGCCAGCAGCACTGGACAGACCTACAATGAGCAGTTCTTC. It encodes CASSTGQTYNEQFF.

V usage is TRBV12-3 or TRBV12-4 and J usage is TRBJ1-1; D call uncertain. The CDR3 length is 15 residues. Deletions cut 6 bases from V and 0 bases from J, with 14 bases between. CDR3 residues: CASSQVEQMNTEAFF. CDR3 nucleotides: TGTGCCAGCAGCCAGGTCGAACAGATGAACACTGAAGCTTTCTTT.